Following are 14 T cell receptor beta chains from one sample sequenced in a study of CD8+ T cells in alopecia areata. Noted treatment: oral pan-JAK inhibitor, 5-10 mg twice daily. Extraction of RNA preceded its reverse transcription into cDNA, which served as the sequencing template. TCRdb's table, derived via immunoSEQ multiplex PCR, lists solely in-frame clones and lacks some. The profile shows fewer than 200,000 clones, about 60% of them singletons. Sequencing used CD8+ T cells sorted from blood, obtained at week 24, from a patient treated with tofacitinib. These receptors all come from a human donor with alopecia areata.

This clone has only one observation. This rearrangement joins TRBV13 to TRBJ2-7; the D gene is possibly TRBD2 (6 bases). Germline V gives CDR1 PRHDT, CDR2 FYEKMQ (reference sequence). V was shortened by 4 bases and J by 5 bases, with 12 bases between the two germline ends. The CDR3 length is 13 residues. The CDR3 spells CASSSGRRDEQYF. The CDR3 bases are TGTGCCAGCAGCTCCGGCAGGAGGGACGAGCAGTACTTC.

V gene TRBV7-9 combines with J gene TRBJ1-2; 8 nucleotides agree with TRBD1. V trimming: 5 bases; J trimming: 8 bases; junction bases outside the gene matches: 10. CDR3 length equals 14 residues. CDR1 and CDR2 from the germline V gene are SEHNR and FQNEAQ (reference sequence). CDR3 in amino acids: CASSELQGAVGYTF. DNA of the CDR3: TGTGCCAGCAGCGAACTCCAGGGGGCGGTGGGCTACACCTTC. The full variable domain, with the rest looked up from reference TRBV7-9 and TRBJ1-2, is DTGVSQNPRHKITKRGQNVTFRCDPISEHNRLYWYRQTLGQGPEFLTYFQNEAQLEKSRLLSDRFSAERPKGSFSTLEIQRTEQGDSAMYLCASSELQGAVGYTFGSGTRLTVV.

This CDR3 reads CASSFSHGYTF. CDR3 in DNA: TGTGCCAGCAGCTTTTCTCATGGCTACACCTTC. This sequence joins TRBV5-6 and TRBJ1-2; no clear D gene. The CDR3 length is 11 residues. CDR1 is SGHDT, CDR2 YYEEEE, per germline. The germline V and J ends were trimmed by 2 bases and 6 bases, with 5 bases remaining between them.

The chain couples TRBV9 to TRBJ2-3, with 10 bases that match TRBD1. Germline loops: CDR1 SGDLS, CDR2 YYNGEE. The CDR3 runs to 16 residues. V lost 1 base to trimming and J lost 3 bases; unmatched junction nucleotides: 5. The CDR3 nucleotides are TGTGCCAGCAGCGTAAGACAGGGGGCATTAACAGATACGCAGTATTTT. It is translated as CASSVRQGALTDTQYF.

This clone was seen a few times. V is TRBV5-1 and J is TRBJ2-1; the match to TRBD2 covers 10 bases. Germline V gene lookup returns CDR1 SGHRS and CDR2 YFSETQ. This CDR3 is 15 amino acids long. Trimming cost V 5 bases and J 4 bases; bases outside gene matches: 6. CDR3 bases: TGCGCCAGCAGTGAGAGGACTAGCGGATACAATGAGCAGTTCTTC. It translates to CASSERTSGYNEQFF.

The genes are TRBV27 and TRBJ2-5; D gene ambiguous. V was shortened by 6 bases and J by 2 bases, with 10 bases between the two germline ends. The CDR3 is 13 residues long. The germline V gene encodes CDR1 MNHEY and CDR2 SMNVEV (reference sequence). The CDR3 sequence: CASSPFAQETQYF. CDR3 DNA sequence: TGTGCCAGCAGCCCCTTCGCTCAAGAGACCCAGTACTTC.

The sample holds a few counts of this clone. The chain links TRBV23-1 to TRBJ1-5, with TRBD1 identical over 7 bases. TRBV23-1 counts as an open reading frame of uncertain function. The junction had 18 bases not matched to a gene; V was cut back by 4 bases and J by 0 bases. The CDR3 runs 20 residues. Written as DNA, the CDR3 is TGCGCCAGCAGTCTCTTAGGACAGGCTGATTGCTCGAATAGCAATCAGCCCCAGCATTTT. Encoded protein: CASSLLGQADCSNSNQPQHF.

About this clone itself: Germline and junction disagree at one end, which may indicate a read error. V usage is TRBV9 and J usage is TRBJ1-6, with unresolved D. The germline gives CDR1 SGDLS, CDR2 YYNGEE. The length of the CDR3 is 11 residues. The CDR3 here is CASSGSSALHF. The CDR3, as DNA: TGTGCCAGCAGCGGAAGTTCAGCCCTCCACTTT.

This sequence joins TRBV7-9 and TRBJ2-3; 9 nucleotides agree with TRBD2. V trimming: 0 bases; J trimming: 2 bases; junction bases outside the gene matches: 9. The CDR3 has 18 residues. Germline assignment: CDR1 SEHNR and CDR2 FQNEAQ (reference sequence). The DNA of the CDR3 is TGTGCCAGCAGCTTAGCGTTGCTAGCGGGGCTATACACAGATACGCAGTATTTT. Residues: CASSLALLAGLYTDTQYF.

In this sample, this clone turned up a few times. The chain joins TRBV6-1 to TRBJ2-1, with 15 bases that match TRBD2. This CDR3 has 14 amino acids. The ends lost 8 bases at V and 9 bases at J; junction bases unmatched: 5. Germline assignment: CDR1 MNHNS and CDR2 SASEGT. CDR3 DNA: TGTGCCAGCGGGGGACTAGCGGGGGGACTTGAGCAGTTCTTC. It specifies CASGGLAGGLEQFF.

This CDR3 reads CASSRGGTEAFF. The CDR3 nucleotides read TGTGCCAGCAGTAGGGGGGGCACTGAAGCTTTCTTT. The chain recombines TRBV6-5 with TRBJ1-1; D is perhaps TRBD1 (6 bases). This CDR3 spans 12 amino acids. With 5 bases removed from V and 4 bases from J, the gap between germline ends came to 8 bases. CDR1 is MNHEY and CDR2 is SVGAGI in the germline V gene.

This clone was observed a handful of times. V and J are TRBV23-1 and TRBJ2-5; the match to TRBD1 covers 7 bases. TRBV23-1 is an ORF, and what it does is uncertain. J gave up 3 bases and V 1 base, and 14 bases lay outside the gene matches. The CDR3 spans 18 residues. This CDR3 is CASSQCFSTLGTEETQYF. As DNA, the CDR3 is TGCGCCAGCAGTCAATGCTTCTCCACCCTCGGGACAGAAGAGACCCAGTACTTC.

In this sample, this clone turned up a few times. V and J are TRBV29-1 and TRBJ1-2; the D gene is possibly TRBD1 (5 bases). Per germline, CDR1 SQVTM and CDR2 ANQGSEA. This CDR3 is 12 amino acids long. V lost 6 bases to trimming and J lost 3 bases, with 11 bases between them. CDR3 bases: TGCAGCGTCTCCGGGGCCGACTATGGCTACACCTTC. Its protein is CSVSGADYGYTF.

The V and J genes are TRBV15 and TRBJ2-5, with 9 bases fitting TRBD2. Germline CDR1 reads LNHNV; CDR2 reads YYDKDF (reference sequence). This CDR3 spans 13 amino acids. Trimming cost V 8 bases and J 4 bases; bases outside gene matches: 5. The CDR3 DNA reads as TGTGCCACCCGCCCAGCGGGGGGAGAGACCCAGTACTTC. Its translation: CATRPAGGETQYF.